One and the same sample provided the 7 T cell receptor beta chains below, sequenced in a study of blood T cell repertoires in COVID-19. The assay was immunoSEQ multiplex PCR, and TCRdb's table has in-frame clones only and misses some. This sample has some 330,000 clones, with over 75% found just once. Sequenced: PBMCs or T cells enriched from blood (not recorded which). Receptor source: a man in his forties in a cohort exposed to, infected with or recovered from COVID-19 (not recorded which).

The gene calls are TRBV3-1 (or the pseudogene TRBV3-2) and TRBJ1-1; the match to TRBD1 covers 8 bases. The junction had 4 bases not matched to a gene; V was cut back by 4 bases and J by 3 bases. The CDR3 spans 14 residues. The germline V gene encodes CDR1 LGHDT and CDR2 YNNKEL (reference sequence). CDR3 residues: CASSLLTGDTEAFF. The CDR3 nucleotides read TGTGCCAGCAGCCTTCTGACAGGGGACACTGAAGCTTTCTTT.

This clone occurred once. CDR3 amino acids: CASSTGTSGDNEQFF. DNA of the CDR3: TGTGCCAGTAGTACCGGGACTAGCGGAGACAATGAGCAGTTCTTC. The rearrangement uses TRBV19 and TRBJ2-1; 11 bases agree with TRBD2. Germline V CDR1 and CDR2: LNHDA, SQIVND (reference sequence). After removal of 4 bases from V and 5 bases from J, the junction contained 4 bases not matched to a gene. The CDR3 is made up of 15 amino acids.

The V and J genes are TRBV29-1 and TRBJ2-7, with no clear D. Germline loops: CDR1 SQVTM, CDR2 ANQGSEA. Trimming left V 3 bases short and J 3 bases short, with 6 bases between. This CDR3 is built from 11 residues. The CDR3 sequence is CSVDSGYEQYF. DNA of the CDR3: TGCAGCGTTGATTCGGGCTACGAGCAGTACTTC.

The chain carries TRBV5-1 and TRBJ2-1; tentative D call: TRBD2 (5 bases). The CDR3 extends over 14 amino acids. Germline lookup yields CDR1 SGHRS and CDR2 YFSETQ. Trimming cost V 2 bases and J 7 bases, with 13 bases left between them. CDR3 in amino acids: CASSLTGIYNEQFF. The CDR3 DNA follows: TGCGCCAGCAGCTTAACCGGGATCTATAATGAGCAGTTCTTC.

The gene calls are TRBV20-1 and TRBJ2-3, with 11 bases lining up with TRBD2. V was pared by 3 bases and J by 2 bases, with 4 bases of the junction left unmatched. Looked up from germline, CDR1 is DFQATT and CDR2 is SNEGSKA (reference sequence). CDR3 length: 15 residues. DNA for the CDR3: TGCAGTGCTAGTGCGACTAGCGGGGCCACAGATACGCAGTATTTT. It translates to CSASATSGATDTQYF.

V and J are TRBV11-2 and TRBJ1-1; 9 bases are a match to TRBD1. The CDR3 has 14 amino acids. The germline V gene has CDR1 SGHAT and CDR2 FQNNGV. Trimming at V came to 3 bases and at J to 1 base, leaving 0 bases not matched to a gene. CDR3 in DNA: TGTGCCAGCAGCTTGGACAGGGGGAACACTGAAGCTTTCTTT. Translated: CASSLDRGNTEAFF. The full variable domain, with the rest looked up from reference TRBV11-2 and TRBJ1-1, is EAGVAQSPRYKIIEKRQSVAFWCNPISGHATLYWYQQILGQGPKLLIQFQNNGVVDDSQLPKDRFSAERLKGVDSTLKIQPAKLEDSAVYLCASSLDRGNTEAFFGQGTRLTVV.

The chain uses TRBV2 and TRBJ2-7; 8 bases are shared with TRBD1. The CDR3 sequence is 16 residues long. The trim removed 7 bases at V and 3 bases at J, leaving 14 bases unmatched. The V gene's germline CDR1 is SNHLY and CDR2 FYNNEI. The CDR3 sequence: CASIPRPGTGGYEQYF. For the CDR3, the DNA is TGTGCCAGCATCCCCCGCCCCGGGACAGGAGGCTACGAGCAGTACTTC.